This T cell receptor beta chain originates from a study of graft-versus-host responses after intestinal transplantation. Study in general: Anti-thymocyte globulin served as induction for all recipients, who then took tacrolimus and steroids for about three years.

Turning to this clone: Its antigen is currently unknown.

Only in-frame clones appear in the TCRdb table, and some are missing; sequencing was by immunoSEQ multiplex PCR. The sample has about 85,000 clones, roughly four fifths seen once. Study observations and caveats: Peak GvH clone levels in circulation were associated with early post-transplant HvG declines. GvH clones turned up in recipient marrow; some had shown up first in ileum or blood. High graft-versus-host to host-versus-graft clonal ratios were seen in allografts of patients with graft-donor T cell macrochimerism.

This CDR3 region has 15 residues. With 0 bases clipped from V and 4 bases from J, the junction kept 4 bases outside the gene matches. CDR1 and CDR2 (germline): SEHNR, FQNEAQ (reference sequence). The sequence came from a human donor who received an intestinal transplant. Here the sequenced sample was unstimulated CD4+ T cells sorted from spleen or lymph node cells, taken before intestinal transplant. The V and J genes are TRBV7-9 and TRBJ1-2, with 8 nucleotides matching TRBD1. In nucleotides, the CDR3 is TGTGCCAGCAGCTTAGCAGGCAGGGGGCTCTATGGCTACACCTTC. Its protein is CASSLAGRGLYGYTF.